This TCR beta chain was identified in a study of cytomegalovirus exposure and HLA in healthy donors. Study-level points and caveats: By HLA locus, TCR association rates varied in a later analysis, with DRB1 showing the most and HLA-C the fewest.

This clone has a handful of counts. Antigen: not known. Germline lookup yields CDR1 MNHNS and CDR2 SASEGT. V was cut by 6 bases and J by 8 bases, with 8 bases left in between. This CDR3 comprises 11 residues. Amplification used 60 Vbeta primers and 13 Jbeta primers. Clones were sequenced by immunoSEQ multiplex PCR, and TCRdb holds only the in-frame ones, with some missing. The table records some 130,000 clones, roughly 71% of them present only once. Sequencing used PBMCs. The gene calls are TRBV6-1 and TRBJ1-3; D is undetermined. This TCR was sampled from a woman aged 45-59 years in good health and CMV-seropositive. CDR3 sequence reads: CASSRGDTIYF. The CDR3 DNA follows: TGTGCCAGCAGCCGGGGAGACACCATATATTTT.